This T cell receptor (beta chain) was identified in a study of blood T cells in healthy people across ages. In germline, CDR1 is MNHNY, CDR2 SVGAGI (reference sequence). CDR3 length equals 13 residues. Trimming cost V 8 bases and J 7 bases; bases outside gene matches: 7. Study-wide results and caveats: Long-lived donors had more naive CD4+ cells and higher diversity than aged donors.

With a J-beta primer mix and a sample-barcoded 5' primer, a second PCR ran roughly 6 to 11 cycles. The authors tagged each cDNA molecule using a template-switch adaptor with 12 random nucleotides. TCRdb itself ran the 5' RACE reads through MiXCR, one entry per CDR3 protein. The table lists approximately 2,000,000 distinct CDR3 sequences, roughly two fifths of them singletons. Note on this clonotype: Its antigen is still unknown.

The sequenced sample was blood. This chain connects TRBV6-6 to TRBJ1-2; 10 nucleotides match TRBD1. The origin of this receptor is a human donor in good health. CDR3 in DNA: TGTGCCAGCCGCGGGACAGGGGAGTCTGGCTACACCTTC. This translates into CASRGTGESGYTF.